The present entry profiles one T cell receptor (beta chain) with its context. The data were obtained in a study of OX40 agonist ivuxolimab in advanced cancers. Study overall: Melanoma, hepatocellular carcinoma, head and neck or renal cell cancer occurred in dose-escalation patients. Those enrolled were roughly 85% male, with a mean age of roughly 60 years and ages from roughly 20 to 85. Of the participants, roughly 40% had some prior anti-PD-1, anti-PD-L1 or anti-CTLA-4 therapy, which was allowed.

The table came from immunoSEQ multiplex PCR; TCRdb's copy has only in-frame clones and leaves some out. The sample has about 69,000 clones, 80% to 85% seen once. The trim removed 5 bases at V and 5 bases at J, leaving 10 bases unmatched. The CDR3 is 15 amino acids. Germline V gene sequence: CDR1 SGDLS, CDR2 YYNGEE. The chain recombines TRBV9 with TRBJ2-5; 9 bases are a match to TRBD2. The TCR originated in an adult with an advanced solid tumor such as melanoma, head and neck, liver or kidney cancer. The starting material was CD4+ or CD8+ T cells sorted from blood, obtained in a trial of the OX40 agonist ivuxolimab. The CDR3 nucleotides read TGTGCCAGCAGTTCCCGAGCGGGGGGTGGGGAGACCCAGTACTTC. This translates into CASSSRAGGGETQYF. The full variable domain, in which reference TRBV9 and TRBJ2-5 provide the parts outside the CDR3, is DSGVTQTPKHLITATGQRVTLRCSPRSGDLSVYWYQQSLDQGLQFLIQYYNGEERAKGNILERFSAQQFPDLHSELNLSSLELGDSALYFCASSSRAGGGETQYFGPGTRLLVL.